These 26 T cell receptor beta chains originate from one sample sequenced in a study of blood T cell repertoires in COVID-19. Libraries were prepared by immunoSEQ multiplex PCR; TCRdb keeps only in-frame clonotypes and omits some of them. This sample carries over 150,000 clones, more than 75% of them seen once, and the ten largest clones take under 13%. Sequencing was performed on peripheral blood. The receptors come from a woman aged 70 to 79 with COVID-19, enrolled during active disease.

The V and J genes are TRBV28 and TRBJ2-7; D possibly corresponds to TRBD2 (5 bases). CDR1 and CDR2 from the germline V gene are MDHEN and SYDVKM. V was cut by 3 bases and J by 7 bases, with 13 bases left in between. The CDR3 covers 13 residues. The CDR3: CASSLGFPGEQYF. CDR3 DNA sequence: TGTGCCAGCAGTTTGGGTTTCCCGGGGGAGCAGTACTTC.

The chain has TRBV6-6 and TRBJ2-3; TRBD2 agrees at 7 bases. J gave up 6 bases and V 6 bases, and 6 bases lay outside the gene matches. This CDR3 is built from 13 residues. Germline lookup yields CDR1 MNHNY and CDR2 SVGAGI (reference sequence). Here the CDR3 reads CASRATGGDTQYF. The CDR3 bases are TGTGCCAGCAGAGCGACGGGAGGTGATACGCAGTATTTT.

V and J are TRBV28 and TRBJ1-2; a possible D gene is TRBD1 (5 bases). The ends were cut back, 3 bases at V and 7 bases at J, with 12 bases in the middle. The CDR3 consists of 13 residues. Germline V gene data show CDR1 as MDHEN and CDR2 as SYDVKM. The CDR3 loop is CASSFGSDSGYTF. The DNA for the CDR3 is TGTGCCAGCAGTTTCGGGAGCGACAGTGGCTACACCTTC.

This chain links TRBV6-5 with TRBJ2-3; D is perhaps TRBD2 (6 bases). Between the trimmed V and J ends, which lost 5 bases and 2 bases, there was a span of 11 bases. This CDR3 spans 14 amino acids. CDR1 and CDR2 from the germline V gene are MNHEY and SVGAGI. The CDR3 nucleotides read TGTGCCAGCAGTCCCGGGGGAATCACAGATACGCAGTATTTT. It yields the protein CASSPGGITDTQYF.

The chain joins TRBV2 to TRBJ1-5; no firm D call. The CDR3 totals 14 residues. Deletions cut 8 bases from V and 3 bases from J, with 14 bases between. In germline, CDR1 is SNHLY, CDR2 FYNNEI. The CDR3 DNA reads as TGTGCCAGCGGCCAGGTGGAATTCAATCAGCCCCAGCATTTT. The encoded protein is CASGQVEFNQPQHF.

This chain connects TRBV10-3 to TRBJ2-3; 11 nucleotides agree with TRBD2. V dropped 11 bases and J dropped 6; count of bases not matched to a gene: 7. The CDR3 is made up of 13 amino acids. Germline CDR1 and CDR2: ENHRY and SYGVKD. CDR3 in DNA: TGTGCCCTAACCCCTAGCGGGGGGGATACGCAGTATTTT. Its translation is CALTPSGGDTQYF.

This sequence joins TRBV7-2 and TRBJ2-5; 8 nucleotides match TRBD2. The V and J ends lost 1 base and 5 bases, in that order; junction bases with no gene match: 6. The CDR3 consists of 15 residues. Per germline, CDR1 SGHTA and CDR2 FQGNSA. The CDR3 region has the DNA TGTGCCAGCAGCTTAGTAGTAGCGGGGAGGGAGACCCAGTACTTC. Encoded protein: CASSLVVAGRETQYF.

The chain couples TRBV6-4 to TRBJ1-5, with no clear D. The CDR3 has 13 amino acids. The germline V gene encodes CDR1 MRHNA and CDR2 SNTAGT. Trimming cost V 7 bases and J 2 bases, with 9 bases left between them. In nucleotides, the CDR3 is TGTGCCAGCAATGTCAGTGGCAATCAGCCCCAGCATTTT. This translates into CASNVSGNQPQHF.

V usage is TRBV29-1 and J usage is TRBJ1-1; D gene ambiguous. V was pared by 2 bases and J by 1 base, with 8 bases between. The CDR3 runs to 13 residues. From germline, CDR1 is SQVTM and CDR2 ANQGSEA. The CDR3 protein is CSVEYTTNTEAFF. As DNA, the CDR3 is TGCAGCGTTGAATACACAACGAACACTGAAGCTTTCTTT.

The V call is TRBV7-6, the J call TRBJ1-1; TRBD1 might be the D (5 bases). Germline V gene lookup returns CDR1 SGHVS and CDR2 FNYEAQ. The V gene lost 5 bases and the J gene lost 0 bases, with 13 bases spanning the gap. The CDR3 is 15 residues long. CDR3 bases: TGTGCCAGCAGCCGCCTTGGGGGGGTGAACACTGAAGCTTTCTTT. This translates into CASSRLGGVNTEAFF.

CDR3 in amino acids: CASSARGADTEAFF. The CDR3, as DNA: TGTGCCAGCAGCGCCAGGGGGGCAGACACTGAAGCTTTCTTT. The rearrangement joins TRBV9 to TRBJ1-1, with TRBD1 matching over 7 bases. V dropped 3 bases and J dropped 3; count of bases not matched to a gene: 5. This CDR3 region has 14 residues. Looked up from germline, CDR1 is SGDLS and CDR2 is YYNGEE.

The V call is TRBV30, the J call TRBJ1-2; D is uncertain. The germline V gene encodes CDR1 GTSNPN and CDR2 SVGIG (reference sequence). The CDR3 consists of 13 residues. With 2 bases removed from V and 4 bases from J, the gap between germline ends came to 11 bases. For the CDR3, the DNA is TGTGCCTGGAGTCACACCGGGAGCTATGGCTACACCTTC. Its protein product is CAWSHTGSYGYTF.

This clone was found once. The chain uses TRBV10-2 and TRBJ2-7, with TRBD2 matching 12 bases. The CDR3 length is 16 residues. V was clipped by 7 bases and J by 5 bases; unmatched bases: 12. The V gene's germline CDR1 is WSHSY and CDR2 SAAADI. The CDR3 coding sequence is TGCGCCAGCACTAAGAACCTAGCGGGGGGGAAACACGAGCAGTACTTC. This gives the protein CASTKNLAGGKHEQYF.

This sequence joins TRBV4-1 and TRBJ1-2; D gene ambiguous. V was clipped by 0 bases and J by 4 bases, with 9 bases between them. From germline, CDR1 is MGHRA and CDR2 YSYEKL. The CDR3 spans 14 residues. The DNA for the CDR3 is TGCGCCAGCAGCCAAGATCGAGGGCGCTATGGCTACACCTTC. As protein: CASSQDRGRYGYTF.

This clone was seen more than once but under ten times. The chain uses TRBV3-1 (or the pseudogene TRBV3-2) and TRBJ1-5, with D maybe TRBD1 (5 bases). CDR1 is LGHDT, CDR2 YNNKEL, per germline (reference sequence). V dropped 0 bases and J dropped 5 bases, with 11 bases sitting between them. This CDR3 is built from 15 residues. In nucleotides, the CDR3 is TGTGCCAGCAGCCAAGAGTCAGGGTATGATCAGCCCCAGCATTTT. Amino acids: CASSQESGYDQPQHF.

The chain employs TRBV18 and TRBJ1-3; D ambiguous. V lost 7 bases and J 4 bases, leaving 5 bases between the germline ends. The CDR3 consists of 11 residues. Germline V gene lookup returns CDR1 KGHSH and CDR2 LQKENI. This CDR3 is CASFLGNTIYF. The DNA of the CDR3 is TGTGCCAGCTTTCTGGGAAACACCATATATTTT. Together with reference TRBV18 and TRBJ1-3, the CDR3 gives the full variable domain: NAGVMQNPRHLVRRRGQEARLRCSPMKGHSHVYWYRQLPEEGLKFMVYLQKENIIDESGMPKERFSAEFPKEGPSILRIQQVVRGDSAAYFCASFLGNTIYFGEGSWLTVV.

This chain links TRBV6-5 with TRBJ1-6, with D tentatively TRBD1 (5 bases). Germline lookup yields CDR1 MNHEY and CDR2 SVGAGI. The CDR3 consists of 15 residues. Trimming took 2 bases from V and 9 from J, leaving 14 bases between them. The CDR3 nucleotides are TGTGCCAGCAGTTACGGCGGCAGGGCTGTTTCACCCCTCCACTTT. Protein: CASSYGGRAVSPLHF.

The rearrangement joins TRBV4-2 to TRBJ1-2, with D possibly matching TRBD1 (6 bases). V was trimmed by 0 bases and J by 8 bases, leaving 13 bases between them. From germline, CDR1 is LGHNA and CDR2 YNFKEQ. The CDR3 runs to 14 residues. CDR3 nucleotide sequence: TGTGCCAGCAGCCAAGATGGGGCAGGGGAGGGCTACACCTTC. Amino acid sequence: CASSQDGAGEGYTF.

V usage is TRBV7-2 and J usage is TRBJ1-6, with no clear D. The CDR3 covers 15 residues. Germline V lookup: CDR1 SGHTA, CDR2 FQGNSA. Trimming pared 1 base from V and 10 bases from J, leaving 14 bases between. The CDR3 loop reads CASSLVGGSPSPLHF. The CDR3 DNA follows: TGTGCCAGCAGCTTAGTTGGCGGATCGCCCTCACCCCTCCACTTT. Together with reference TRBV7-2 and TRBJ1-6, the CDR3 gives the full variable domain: GAGVSQSPSNKVTEKGKDVELRCDPISGHTALYWYRQSLGQGLEFLIYFQGNSAPDKSGLPSDRFSAERTGGSVSTLTIQRTQQEDSAVYLCASSLVGGSPSPLHFGNGTRLTVT.

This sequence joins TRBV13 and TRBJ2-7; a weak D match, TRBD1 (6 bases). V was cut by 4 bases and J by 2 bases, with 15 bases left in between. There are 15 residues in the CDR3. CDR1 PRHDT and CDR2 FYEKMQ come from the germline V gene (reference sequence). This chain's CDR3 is CASSSPSQGPYEQYF. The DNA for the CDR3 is TGTGCCAGCAGCTCCCCTTCACAGGGCCCCTACGAGCAGTACTTC.

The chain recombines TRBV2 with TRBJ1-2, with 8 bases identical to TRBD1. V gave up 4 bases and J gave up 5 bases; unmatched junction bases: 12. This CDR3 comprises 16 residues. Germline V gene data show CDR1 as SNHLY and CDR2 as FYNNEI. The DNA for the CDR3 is TGTGCCAGCAGTGTATTCTCAGGGGGCGCCGGGTATGGCTACACCTTC. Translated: CASSVFSGGAGYGYTF.

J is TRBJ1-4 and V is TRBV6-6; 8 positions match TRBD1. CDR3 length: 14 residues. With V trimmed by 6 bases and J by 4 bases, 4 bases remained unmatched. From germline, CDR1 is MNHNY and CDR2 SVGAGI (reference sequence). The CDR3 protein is CASSRGQDNEKLFF. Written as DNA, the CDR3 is TGTGCCAGCAGCCGGGGACAGGATAATGAAAAACTGTTTTTT.

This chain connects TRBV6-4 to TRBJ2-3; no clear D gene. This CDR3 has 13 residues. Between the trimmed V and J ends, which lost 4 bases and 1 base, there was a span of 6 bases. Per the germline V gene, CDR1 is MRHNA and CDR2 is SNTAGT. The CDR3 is CASSVRGTDTQYF. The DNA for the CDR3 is TGTGCCAGCAGTGTGCGAGGCACAGATACGCAGTATTTT.

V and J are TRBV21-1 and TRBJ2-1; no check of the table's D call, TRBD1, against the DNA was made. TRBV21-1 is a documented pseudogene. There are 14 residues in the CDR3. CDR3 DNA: TGTGCCATCCCAGGGGCGGGTGGCGGCAATGAGCAGTTCTTC. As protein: CAIPGAGGGNEQFF.

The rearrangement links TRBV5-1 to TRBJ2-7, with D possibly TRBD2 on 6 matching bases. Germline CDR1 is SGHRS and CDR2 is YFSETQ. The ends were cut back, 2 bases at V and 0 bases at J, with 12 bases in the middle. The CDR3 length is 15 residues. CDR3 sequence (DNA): TGCGCCAGCAGCTTAAGGACTACATACTCCTACGAGCAGTACTTC. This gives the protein CASSLRTTYSYEQYF.

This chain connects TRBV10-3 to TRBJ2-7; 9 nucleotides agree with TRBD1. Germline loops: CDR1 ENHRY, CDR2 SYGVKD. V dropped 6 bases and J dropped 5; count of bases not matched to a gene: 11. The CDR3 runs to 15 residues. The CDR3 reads CAIRKPGQGADEQYF. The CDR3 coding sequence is TGTGCCATCAGAAAACCGGGACAGGGCGCGGACGAGCAGTACTTC.